The rows below give T cell receptor beta chains drawn from one sample of a study of T-cell reconstitution after alpha-beta-depleted transplantation in children. One entry per CDR3 protein results from TCRdb running MiXCR on the PCR reads. The sample includes more than 450,000 distinct CDR3 sequences, about 18% of them seen just once. Specimen: PBMCs from the stem cell graft donor, collected from the stem cell graft. Source of these receptors: a human donor who donated a stem cell graft to a child with acute lymphoblastic leukemia. Both conserved end residues are part of each CDR3. D genes are given only for firm matches. Not every row has a clone size; where given, it reads once, few, many or a size class.

cdr3_aa: CASSVLTGSYEQYF
cdr3_nt: TGCGCCAGCAGCGTACTGACAGGGTCCTACGAGCAGTACTTC
v_call: TRBV5-1
clone_size: few
j_call: TRBJ2-7
d_call: TRBD1

cdr3_aa: CASSLVGDGYTF
cdr3_nt: TGCGCCAGCAGCTTGGTAGGGGATGGCTACACCTTC
v_call: TRBV5-1
clone_size: many
j_call: TRBJ1-2
d_call: NA

cdr3_aa: CASSLLASPYEQYF
cdr3_nt: TGTGCCAGCAGCTTACTAGCGTCCCCGTACGAGCAGTACTTC
v_call: TRBV7-6
clone_size: few
j_call: TRBJ2-7
d_call: NA

cdr3_aa: CASSNLGTKTQYF
cdr3_nt: TGTGCCAGTAGTAATCTTGGGACGAAGACCCAGTACTTC
v_call: TRBV19
clone_size: NA
j_call: TRBJ2-5
d_call: NA

cdr3_aa: CSATPSGRYLDTQYF
cdr3_nt: TGCAGTGCCACTCCTAGCGGGAGATACCTAGATACGCAGTATTTT
v_call: TRBV20-1
clone_size: NA
j_call: TRBJ2-3
d_call: TRBD2

cdr3_aa: CASSVAGGKNIQYF
cdr3_nt: TGTGCCAGCAGCGTGGCGGGAGGGAAAAACATTCAGTACTTC
v_call: TRBV9
clone_size: few
j_call: TRBJ2-4
d_call: TRBD2

cdr3_aa: CASSRQGQGSDTQYF
cdr3_nt: TGTGCCAGCAGCCGCCAGGGACAGGGGAGTGATACGCAGTATTTT
v_call: TRBV9
clone_size: NA
j_call: TRBJ2-3
d_call: TRBD1

cdr3_aa: CASSQEGAGFYEQYF
cdr3_nt: TGCGCCAGCAGCCAAGAAGGGGCTGGCTTCTACGAGCAGTACTTC
v_call: TRBV4-1
clone_size: NA
j_call: TRBJ2-7
d_call: NA

cdr3_aa: CASSEPSTATDTQYF
cdr3_nt: TGTGCCAGCAGTGAACCCTCTACAGCCACAGATACGCAGTATTTT
v_call: TRBV25-1
clone_size: few
j_call: TRBJ2-3
d_call: NA

cdr3_aa: CSYRISGAFTDTQYF
cdr3_nt: TGCAGTTATAGGATCAGCGGAGCGTTCACAGATACGCAGTATTTT
v_call: TRBV20-1
clone_size: NA
j_call: TRBJ2-3
d_call: NA

cdr3_aa: CASSLTGGEQYF
cdr3_nt: TGCGCCAGCAGCTTAACAGGGGGCGAGCAGTACTTC
v_call: TRBV5-1
clone_size: many
j_call: TRBJ2-7
d_call: TRBD1

cdr3_aa: CASSPRKAGPDTQYF
cdr3_nt: TGTGCCAGCAGCCCAAGGAAAGCGGGGCCAGATACGCAGTATTTT
v_call: TRBV7-2
clone_size: many
j_call: TRBJ2-3
d_call: TRBD2

cdr3_aa: CASSSGTSGRAYNEQFF
cdr3_nt: TGTGCCAGCAGCTCCGGGACTAGCGGGAGGGCCTACAATGAGCAGTTCTTC
v_call: TRBV7-3
clone_size: NA
j_call: TRBJ2-1
d_call: TRBD2

cdr3_aa: CSARLLAGGINEQYF
cdr3_nt: TGCAGTGCCCGCTTACTAGCGGGAGGAATCAACGAGCAGTACTTC
v_call: TRBV20-1
clone_size: NA
j_call: TRBJ2-7
d_call: TRBD2

cdr3_aa: CSAPDWQETQYF
cdr3_nt: TGCAGTGCCCCTGATTGGCAAGAGACCCAGTACTTC
v_call: TRBV20-1
clone_size: few
j_call: TRBJ2-5
d_call: NA

cdr3_aa: CASSYFSGRDDTQYF
cdr3_nt: TGTGCCAGCAGCTACTTTAGCGGGAGGGATGATACGCAGTATTTT
v_call: TRBV7-9
clone_size: NA
j_call: TRBJ2-3
d_call: TRBD2

cdr3_aa: CSVGDRSYEQYF
cdr3_nt: TGCAGCGTTGGGGACAGGTCCTACGAGCAGTACTTC
v_call: TRBV29-1
clone_size: NA
j_call: TRBJ2-7
d_call: TRBD1

cdr3_aa: CASSPGQQNTGELFF
cdr3_nt: TGTGCCAGCAGCCCGGGACAGCAAAACACCGGGGAGCTGTTTTTT
v_call: TRBV7-7
clone_size: few
j_call: TRBJ2-2
d_call: TRBD1

cdr3_aa: CASSLVLAAPTYEQYF
cdr3_nt: TGTGCCAGCAGCCTCGTTCTGGCGGCTCCTACCTACGAGCAGTACTTC
v_call: TRBV3-1
clone_size: few
j_call: TRBJ2-7
d_call: NA

cdr3_aa: CASSLRDRLNEQYF
cdr3_nt: TGTGCCAGCAGCCTCAGGGACCGATTGAACGAGCAGTACTTC
v_call: TRBV11-1
clone_size: NA
j_call: TRBJ2-7
d_call: NA

cdr3_aa: CASSFGGTGNYGYTF
cdr3_nt: TGTGCCAGCAGCTTCGGTGGGACAGGGAACTATGGCTACACCTTC
v_call: TRBV11-2
clone_size: NA
j_call: TRBJ1-2
d_call: TRBD1

cdr3_aa: CASSLYPGELFF
cdr3_nt: TGTGCCAGCAGCTTGTACCCCGGGGAGCTGTTTTTT
v_call: TRBV5-8
clone_size: few
j_call: TRBJ2-2
d_call: NA

cdr3_aa: CASFLGTNLYNEQFF
cdr3_nt: TGCGCCAGCTTCCTCGGGACCAACCTCTACAATGAGCAGTTCTTC
v_call: TRBV5-1
clone_size: many
j_call: TRBJ2-1
d_call: NA

cdr3_aa: CSVGRAGGANTEAFF
cdr3_nt: TGCAGCGTTGGGAGGGCAGGGGGCGCAAACACTGAAGCTTTCTTT
v_call: TRBV29-1
clone_size: few
j_call: TRBJ1-1
d_call: TRBD1

cdr3_aa: CASQKGSPGSTDTQYF
cdr3_nt: TGCGCCAGCCAAAAGGGGAGCCCAGGAAGCACAGATACGCAGTATTTT
v_call: TRBV5-1
clone_size: few
j_call: TRBJ2-3
d_call: NA

cdr3_aa: CSVGLALSSGNTIYF
cdr3_nt: TGCAGCGTTGGCCTTGCTCTGAGCTCTGGAAACACCATATATTTT
v_call: TRBV29-1
clone_size: few
j_call: TRBJ1-3
d_call: NA

cdr3_aa: CSAPRQRSSYEQYF
cdr3_nt: TGCAGTGCTCCCCGACAGCGGAGTTCCTACGAGCAGTACTTC
v_call: TRBV20-1
clone_size: many
j_call: TRBJ2-7
d_call: NA

cdr3_aa: CASSRRENSPLHF
cdr3_nt: TGCGCCAGCAGCCGGCGGGAGAATTCACCCCTCCACTTT
v_call: TRBV5-1
clone_size: NA
j_call: TRBJ1-6
d_call: NA

cdr3_aa: CASSSQLAGGLEQFF
cdr3_nt: TGTGCCAGCAGTTCCCAACTAGCGGGAGGCCTCGAGCAGTTCTTC
v_call: TRBV27
clone_size: few
j_call: TRBJ2-1
d_call: TRBD2